This T cell receptor (beta chain) was sequenced during a study of neoadjuvant nivolumab and ipilimumab in lung cancer. On this clone: The antigen remains unidentified.

This CDR3 is built from 17 residues. Trimming took off 3 bases at V and 1 base at J, with 17 bases between the two ends. CDR1 and CDR2 from the germline V gene are SGDLS and YYNGEE. The data were produced by immunoSEQ multiplex PCR, yet TCRdb's version contains in-frame clones alone and is incomplete. This table holds more than 15,000 clones, roughly 79% found once. Regarding the study as a whole: Blood richness before therapy tracked richness in tumors resected after neoadjuvant therapy. TCR clonality did not significantly correlate with pathologic tumor regression.

This chain links TRBV9 with TRBJ2-1, with a weak D call TRBD2 (7 bases). The source is an adult with non-small cell lung cancer. Sequencing was performed on tumor tissue, taken after neoadjuvant nivolumab, alone or with ipilimumab, at or shortly before surgery. The CDR3 DNA follows: TGTGCCAGCAGCGCCGGTGGCGGGGGCCTTTCCTACAATGAGCAGTTCTTC. It yields the protein CASSAGGGGLSYNEQFF.